This is a list of T cell receptor beta chains from one sample in a study of blood T cell repertoires in COVID-19. TCRdb's table, derived via immunoSEQ multiplex PCR, lists solely in-frame clones and lacks some. The sample holds around 200,000 clones, over 75% seen once. Source material: peripheral blood. The receptors come from an older person with COVID-19, enrolled during active disease. The CDR3 runs from the conserved cysteine through the conserved F or W. The order of the fields is clone size, D gene, J gene, V gene, CDR3 protein, CDR3 DNA. The D gene is left open where the match is weak. Size tells how often a clone was seen (once, few, many) or the class of an expanded clone, and some rows leave it out.

clone_size: -
d_call: TRBD1
j_call: TRBJ2-7
v_call: TRBV4-3
cdr3_aa: CASSQDPDRGVNEQYF
cdr3_nt: TGCGCCAGCAGCCAAGATCCGGACAGGGGAGTCAACGAGCAGTACTTC

clone_size: -
d_call: TRBD2
j_call: TRBJ2-1
v_call: TRBV3-1/TRBV3-2
cdr3_aa: CASSQNPSGAGGGGEQFF
cdr3_nt: TGTGCCAGCAGCCAAAACCCCAGCGGAGCGGGAGGAGGAGGTGAGCAGTTCTTC

clone_size: few
d_call: -
j_call: TRBJ2-7
v_call: TRBV11-2
cdr3_aa: CASSPWRDFYEQYF
cdr3_nt: TGTGCCAGCAGCCCTTGGCGGGATTTCTACGAGCAGTACTTC

clone_size: -
d_call: TRBD1
j_call: TRBJ2-7
v_call: TRBV19
cdr3_aa: CARTARDSSVEQYF
cdr3_nt: TGTGCCAGGACCGCCCGGGACAGTAGTGTTGAACAGTACTTC

clone_size: -
d_call: TRBD2
j_call: TRBJ2-5
v_call: TRBV2
cdr3_aa: CASSESGRAIQETQYF
cdr3_nt: TGTGCCAGCAGTGAGTCCGGGAGGGCGATACAAGAGACCCAGTACTTC

clone_size: -
d_call: TRBD2
j_call: TRBJ2-3
v_call: TRBV2
cdr3_aa: CASSGTSGITDTQYF
cdr3_nt: TGTGCCAGCAGTGGGACTAGCGGGATCACAGATACGCAGTATTTT

clone_size: -
d_call: -
j_call: TRBJ2-3
v_call: TRBV9
cdr3_aa: CASSPPADTQYF
cdr3_nt: TGTGCCAGCAGCCCTCCAGCAGATACGCAGTATTTT

clone_size: -
d_call: -
j_call: TRBJ1-1
v_call: TRBV5-5
cdr3_aa: CASSSDSWGDTEAFF
cdr3_nt: TGTGCCAGCAGCTCCGATTCCTGGGGGGACACTGAAGCTTTCTTT

clone_size: -
d_call: -
j_call: TRBJ2-5
v_call: TRBV2
cdr3_aa: CASSLVQETQYF
cdr3_nt: TGTGCCAGCAGCCTAGTCCAAGAGACCCAGTACTTC

clone_size: -
d_call: TRBD1
j_call: TRBJ2-7
v_call: TRBV6-5
cdr3_aa: CASSRDRVVSGEQYF
cdr3_nt: TGTGCCAGCAGCCGGGACAGGGTGGTTTCAGGCGAGCAGTACTTC

clone_size: -
d_call: -
j_call: TRBJ2-7
v_call: TRBV5-5
cdr3_aa: CASSTPSSGVPYEQYF
cdr3_nt: TGTGCCAGCAGCACTCCCAGCTCCGGGGTCCCCTACGAGCAGTACTTC

clone_size: -
d_call: -
j_call: TRBJ1-1
v_call: TRBV3-1/TRBV3-2
cdr3_aa: CASSQESGAGNTEAFF
cdr3_nt: TGTGCCAGCAGCCAAGAGTCGGGAGCGGGGAACACTGAAGCTTTCTTT

clone_size: -
d_call: TRBD1
j_call: TRBJ2-2
v_call: TRBV6-5
cdr3_aa: CASSYSGTGGWGELFF
cdr3_nt: TGTGCCAGCAGTTACTCTGGGACAGGGGGCTGGGGGGAGCTGTTTTTT

clone_size: -
d_call: -
j_call: TRBJ1-1
v_call: TRBV5-1
cdr3_aa: CASSFFGGDTEAFF
cdr3_nt: TGCGCCAGCAGCTTTTTCGGGGGGGACACTGAAGCTTTCTTT

clone_size: -
d_call: -
j_call: TRBJ1-1
v_call: TRBV7-2
cdr3_aa: CASSLAAGNTEAFF
cdr3_nt: TGTGCCAGCAGCTTAGCCGCAGGGAACACTGAAGCTTTCTTT

clone_size: few
d_call: TRBD1
j_call: TRBJ1-1
v_call: TRBV5-1
cdr3_aa: CASRERTGGFSAFF
cdr3_nt: TGCGCCAGCAGAGAAAGGACAGGGGGATTCTCAGCTTTCTTT

clone_size: -
d_call: -
j_call: TRBJ1-5
v_call: TRBV7-8
cdr3_aa: CASSLAANQPQHF
cdr3_nt: TGTGCCAGCAGCTTAGCAGCGAATCAGCCCCAGCATTTT

clone_size: -
d_call: TRBD1
j_call: TRBJ1-2
v_call: TRBV5-1
cdr3_aa: CASSQTGTARYGYTF
cdr3_nt: TGCGCCAGCAGCCAGACCGGGACAGCCCGCTATGGCTACACCTTC